The 6 T cell receptor beta chains reported below all come from one sample, sequenced in a study of a mutant IDH1 vaccine in newly diagnosed glioma. The repertoire was sequenced with immunoSEQ multiplex PCR; TCRdb's copy has only in-frame clones and lacks some. The table lists about 38,000 clones, roughly 89% of them singletons. As to time point: baseline, week 1 (first vaccination visit). Specified treatment: pre-vaccination baseline after standard-of-care therapy. The material was PBMCs, obtained from a glioma patient treated with radiotherapy, temozolomide or both. These TCRs come from a man aged 18-30 years with glioma.

The table lists this clone with a count of one. This chain uses TRBV7-2 with TRBJ1-2, with D maybe TRBD1 (6 bases). CDR3 size: 14 residues. Germline V gene data show CDR1 as SGHTA and CDR2 as FQGNSA. Trimming pared 5 bases from V and 5 bases from J, leaving 15 bases between. The CDR3 protein is CASSPRQVLYGYTF. CDR3 DNA sequence: TGTGCCAGCAGCCCCCGACAGGTTTTGTATGGCTACACCTTC.

This clone was seen a few times. In DNA form, the CDR3 reads TGCGCCAGCAGCCAAGAAGGTGAGAACTCCTACAATGAGCAGTTCTTC. Protein: CASSQEGENSYNEQFF. The chain has TRBV4-3 and TRBJ2-1; the D is unclear. Deletions cut 0 bases from V and 0 bases from J, with 9 bases between. The CDR3 has 16 amino acids. Germline V gene lookup returns CDR1 LGHNA and CDR2 YSLEER.

The chain joins TRBV7-2 to TRBJ1-2; D remains unclear. CDR1 is SGHTA and CDR2 is FQGNSA in the germline V gene. V lost 7 bases and J lost 0, with 12 bases in between. The CDR3 runs 14 residues. CDR3 sequence: CASTPTGTNYGYTF. The CDR3 coding sequence is TGTGCCAGCACCCCCACGGGGACTAACTATGGCTACACCTTC.

The J gene is TRBJ1-2, the V gene TRBV7-2; maybe TRBD1 (5 bases). The germline CDR1 and CDR2 sequences are SGHTA and FQGNSA. The CDR3 has 14 amino acids. Trimming stripped 5 bases from V and 8 bases from J, with 18 bases between. The CDR3 region is CASSTQPGVEGYTF. Here the CDR3 DNA reads TGTGCCAGCAGCACCCAACCGGGGGTTGAGGGCTACACCTTC.

The J gene is TRBJ1-1, the V gene TRBV25-1; maybe TRBD1 (6 bases). The germline V gene has CDR1 MGHDK and CDR2 SYGVNS. The V gene lost 4 bases and the J gene lost 1 base, with 13 bases spanning the gap. This CDR3 region has 15 residues. This CDR3 reads CASSGRGGPNTEAFF. In nucleotides, the CDR3 is TGTGCCAGCAGTGGAAGGGGGGGCCCGAACACTGAAGCTTTCTTT.

The chain carries TRBV28 and TRBJ1-1; possibly TRBD1 for D (6 bases). This CDR3 has 14 residues. V was shortened by 6 bases and J by 5 bases, with 16 bases between the two germline ends. The germline CDR1 and CDR2 sequences are MDHEN and SYDVKM. This CDR3 reads CASSQGRGGTEAFF. Here the CDR3 DNA reads TGTGCCAGCAGCCAGGGCAGGGGAGGGACTGAAGCTTTCTTT.